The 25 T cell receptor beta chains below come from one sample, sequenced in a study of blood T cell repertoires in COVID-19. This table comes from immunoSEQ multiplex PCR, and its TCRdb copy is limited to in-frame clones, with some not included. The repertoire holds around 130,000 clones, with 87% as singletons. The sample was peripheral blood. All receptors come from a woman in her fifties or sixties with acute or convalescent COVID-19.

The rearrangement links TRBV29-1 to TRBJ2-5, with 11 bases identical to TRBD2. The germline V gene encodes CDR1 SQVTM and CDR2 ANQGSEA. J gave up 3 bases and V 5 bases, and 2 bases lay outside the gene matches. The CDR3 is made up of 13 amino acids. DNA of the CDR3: TGCAGCGTTCAGACTAGCGGGGAAGAGACCCAGTACTTC. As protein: CSVQTSGEETQYF.

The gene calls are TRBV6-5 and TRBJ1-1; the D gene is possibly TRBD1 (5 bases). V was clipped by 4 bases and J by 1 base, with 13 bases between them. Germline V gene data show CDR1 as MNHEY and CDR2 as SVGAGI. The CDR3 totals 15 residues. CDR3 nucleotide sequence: TGTGCCAGCAGTTTGGGGAGGGGATCGAACACTGAAGCTTTCTTT. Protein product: CASSLGRGSNTEAFF.

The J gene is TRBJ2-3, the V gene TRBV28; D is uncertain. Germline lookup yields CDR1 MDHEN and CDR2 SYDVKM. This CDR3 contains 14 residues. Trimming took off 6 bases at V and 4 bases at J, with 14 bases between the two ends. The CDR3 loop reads CASSSRKPADTQYF. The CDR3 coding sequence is TGTGCCAGCAGCAGCAGGAAGCCGGCAGATACGCAGTATTTT.

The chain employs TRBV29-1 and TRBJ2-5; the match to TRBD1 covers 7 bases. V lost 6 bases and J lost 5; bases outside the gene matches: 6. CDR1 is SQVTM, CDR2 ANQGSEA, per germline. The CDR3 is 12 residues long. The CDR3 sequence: CSVGQATETQYF. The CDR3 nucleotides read TGCAGCGTAGGACAGGCGACGGAGACCCAGTACTTC.

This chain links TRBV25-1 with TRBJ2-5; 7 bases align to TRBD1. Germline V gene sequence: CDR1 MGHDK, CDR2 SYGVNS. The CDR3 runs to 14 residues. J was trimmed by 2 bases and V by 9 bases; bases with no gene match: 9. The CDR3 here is CASATGPRQETQYF. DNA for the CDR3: TGTGCCAGTGCGACAGGGCCAAGGCAAGAGACCCAGTACTTC.

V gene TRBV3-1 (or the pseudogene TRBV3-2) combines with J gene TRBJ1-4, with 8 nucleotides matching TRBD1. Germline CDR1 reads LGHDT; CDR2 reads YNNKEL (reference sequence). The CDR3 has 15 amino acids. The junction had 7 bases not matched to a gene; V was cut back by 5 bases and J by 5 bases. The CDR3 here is CASSIRTGRNEKLFF. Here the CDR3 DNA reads TGTGCCAGCAGCATCAGGACAGGGAGGAATGAAAAACTGTTTTTT.

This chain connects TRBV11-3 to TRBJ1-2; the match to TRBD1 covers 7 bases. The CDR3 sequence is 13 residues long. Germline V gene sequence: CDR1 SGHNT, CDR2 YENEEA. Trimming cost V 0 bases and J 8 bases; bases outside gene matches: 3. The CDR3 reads CASSLEQGRGYTF. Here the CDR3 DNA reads TGTGCCAGCAGCTTAGAACAGGGGCGAGGCTACACCTTC.

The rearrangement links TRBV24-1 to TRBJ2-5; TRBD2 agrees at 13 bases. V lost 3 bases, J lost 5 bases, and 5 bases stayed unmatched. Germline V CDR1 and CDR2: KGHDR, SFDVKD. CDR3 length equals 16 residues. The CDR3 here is CATSDAGLAGVETQYF. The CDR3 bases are TGTGCCACCAGTGATGCCGGACTAGCGGGAGTTGAGACCCAGTACTTC.

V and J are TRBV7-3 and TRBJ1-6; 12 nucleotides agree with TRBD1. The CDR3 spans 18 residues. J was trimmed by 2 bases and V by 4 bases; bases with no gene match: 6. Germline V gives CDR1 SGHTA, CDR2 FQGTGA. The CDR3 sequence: CASSSTGTGGAYNSPLHF. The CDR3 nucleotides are TGTGCCAGCAGCTCAACCGGGACAGGGGGCGCCTATAATTCACCCCTCCACTTT.

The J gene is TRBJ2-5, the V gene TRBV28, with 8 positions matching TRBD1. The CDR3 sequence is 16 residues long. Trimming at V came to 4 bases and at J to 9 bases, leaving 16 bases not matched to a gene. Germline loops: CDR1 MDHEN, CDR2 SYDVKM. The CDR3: CASSSLGTGLPWAQYF. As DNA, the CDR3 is TGTGCCAGCAGTTCGTTAGGGACAGGACTCCCCTGGGCCCAGTACTTC.

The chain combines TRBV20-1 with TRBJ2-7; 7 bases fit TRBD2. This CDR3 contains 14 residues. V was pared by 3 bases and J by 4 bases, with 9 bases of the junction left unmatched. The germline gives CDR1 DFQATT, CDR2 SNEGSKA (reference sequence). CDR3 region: CSASSAGALYEQYF. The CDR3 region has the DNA TGCAGTGCTAGTTCCGCGGGAGCCCTTTACGAGCAGTACTTC.

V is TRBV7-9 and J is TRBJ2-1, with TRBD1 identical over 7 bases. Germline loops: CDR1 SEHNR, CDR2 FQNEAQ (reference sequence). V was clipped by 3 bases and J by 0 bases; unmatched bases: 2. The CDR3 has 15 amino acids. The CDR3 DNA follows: TGTGCCAGCAGCTTGGACAGGAGCTCCTACAATGAGCAGTTCTTC. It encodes CASSLDRSSYNEQFF.

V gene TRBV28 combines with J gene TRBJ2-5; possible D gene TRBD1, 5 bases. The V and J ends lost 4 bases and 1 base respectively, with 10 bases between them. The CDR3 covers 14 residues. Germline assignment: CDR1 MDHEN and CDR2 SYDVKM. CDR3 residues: CASSSGWPQETQYF. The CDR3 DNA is TGTGCCAGCAGTTCAGGGTGGCCCCAAGAGACCCAGTACTTC.

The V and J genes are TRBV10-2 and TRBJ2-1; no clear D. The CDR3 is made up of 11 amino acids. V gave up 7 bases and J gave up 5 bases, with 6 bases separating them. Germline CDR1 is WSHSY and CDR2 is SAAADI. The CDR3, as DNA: TGCGCCAGCATCAGGAACAATGAGCAGTTCTTC. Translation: CASIRNNEQFF.

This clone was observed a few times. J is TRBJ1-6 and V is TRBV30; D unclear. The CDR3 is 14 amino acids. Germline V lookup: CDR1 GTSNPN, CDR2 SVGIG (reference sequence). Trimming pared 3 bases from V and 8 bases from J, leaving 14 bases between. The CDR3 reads CAWSPDGSHSPLHF. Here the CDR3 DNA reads TGTGCCTGGAGCCCTGACGGGTCACATTCACCCCTCCACTTT.

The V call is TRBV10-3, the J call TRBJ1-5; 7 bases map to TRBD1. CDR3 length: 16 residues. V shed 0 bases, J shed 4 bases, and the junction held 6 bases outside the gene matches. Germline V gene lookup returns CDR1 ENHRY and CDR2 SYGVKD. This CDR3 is CAISESMDRKNQPQHF. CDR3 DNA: TGTGCCATCAGTGAGTCGATGGACAGGAAAAATCAGCCCCAGCATTTT.

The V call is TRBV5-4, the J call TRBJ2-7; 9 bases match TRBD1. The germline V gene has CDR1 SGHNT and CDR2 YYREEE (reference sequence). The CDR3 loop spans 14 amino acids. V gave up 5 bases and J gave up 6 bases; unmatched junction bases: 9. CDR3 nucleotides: TGTGCCAGCAGAAGGGACAGGGAGGGTTCCGAGCAGTACTTC. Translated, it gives CASRRDREGSEQYF.

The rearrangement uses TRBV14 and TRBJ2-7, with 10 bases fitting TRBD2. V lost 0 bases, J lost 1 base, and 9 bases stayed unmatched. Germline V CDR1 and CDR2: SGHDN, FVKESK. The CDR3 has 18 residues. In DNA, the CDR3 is TGTGCCAGCAGCCAAGATGTCTTTTTACTAGCGGGATCCTACGAGCAGTACTTC. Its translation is CASSQDVFLLAGSYEQYF.

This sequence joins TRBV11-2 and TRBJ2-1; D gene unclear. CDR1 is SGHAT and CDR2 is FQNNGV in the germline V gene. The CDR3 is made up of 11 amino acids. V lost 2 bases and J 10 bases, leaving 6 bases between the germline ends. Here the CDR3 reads CASSLSREQFF. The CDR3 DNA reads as TGTGCCAGCAGCTTATCCCGGGAGCAGTTCTTC.

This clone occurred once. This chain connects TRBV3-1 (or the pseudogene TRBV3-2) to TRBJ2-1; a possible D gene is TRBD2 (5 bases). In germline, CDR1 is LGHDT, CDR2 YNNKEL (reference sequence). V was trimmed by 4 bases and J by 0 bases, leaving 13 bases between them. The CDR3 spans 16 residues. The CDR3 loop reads CASSPLVGSSYNEQFF. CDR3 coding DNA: TGTGCCAGCAGCCCGTTGGTTGGGAGCTCCTACAATGAGCAGTTCTTC.

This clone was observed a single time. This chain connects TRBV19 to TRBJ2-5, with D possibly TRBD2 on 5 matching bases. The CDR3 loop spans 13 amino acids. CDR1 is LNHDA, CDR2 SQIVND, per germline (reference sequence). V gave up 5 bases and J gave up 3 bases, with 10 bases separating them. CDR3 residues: CASSQREKETQYF. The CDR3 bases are TGTGCCAGTAGTCAGAGGGAGAAAGAGACCCAGTACTTC.

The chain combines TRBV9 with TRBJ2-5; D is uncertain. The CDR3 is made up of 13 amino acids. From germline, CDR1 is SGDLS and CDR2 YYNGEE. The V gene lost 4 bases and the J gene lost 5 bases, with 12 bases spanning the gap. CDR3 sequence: CASSPSPWETQYF. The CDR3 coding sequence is TGTGCCAGCAGCCCAAGCCCCTGGGAGACCCAGTACTTC. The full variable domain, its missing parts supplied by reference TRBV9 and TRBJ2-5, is DSGVTQTPKHLITATGQRVTLRCSPRSGDLSVYWYQQSLDQGLQFLIQYYNGEERAKGNILERFSAQQFPDLHSELNLSSLELGDSALYFCASSPSPWETQYFGPGTRLLVL.

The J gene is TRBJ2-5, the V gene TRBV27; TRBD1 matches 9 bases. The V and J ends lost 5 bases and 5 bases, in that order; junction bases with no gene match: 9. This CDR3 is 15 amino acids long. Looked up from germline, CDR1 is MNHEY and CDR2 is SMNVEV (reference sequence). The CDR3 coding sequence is TGTGCCAGCAGTAGCCCCAGACAGGGGGGCGAGACCCAGTACTTC. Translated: CASSSPRQGGETQYF.

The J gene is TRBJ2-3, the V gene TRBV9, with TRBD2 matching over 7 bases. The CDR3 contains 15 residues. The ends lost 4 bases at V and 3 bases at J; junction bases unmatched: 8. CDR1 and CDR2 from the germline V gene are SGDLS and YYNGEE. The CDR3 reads CASSRAGIFTDTQYF. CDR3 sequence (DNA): TGTGCCAGCAGCCGAGCGGGAATATTTACAGATACGCAGTATTTT.

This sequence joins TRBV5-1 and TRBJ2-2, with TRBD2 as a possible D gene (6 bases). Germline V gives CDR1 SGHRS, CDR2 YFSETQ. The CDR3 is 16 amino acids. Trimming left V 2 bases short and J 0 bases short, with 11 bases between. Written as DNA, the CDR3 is TGCGCCAGCAGCTTAACGGGACTTACGAACACCGGGGAGCTGTTTTTT. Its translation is CASSLTGLTNTGELFF.